This T cell receptor (beta chain) is from a study of cytomegalovirus exposure and HLA in healthy donors. Concerning this clone itself: Its antigen is as yet unknown.

The PCR was carried out with 60 Vbeta primers and 13 Jbeta primers. Generated by immunoSEQ multiplex PCR, the TCRdb table keeps only in-frame clones and is missing some. In the table there are some 150,000 clones, about three fifths of which are singletons. There are 15 residues in the CDR3. From germline, CDR1 is MNHEY and CDR2 SMNVEV (reference sequence). V was shortened by 6 bases and J by 0 bases, with 11 bases between the two germline ends. Study results and limitations: A reported reduction in N-insertions relative to the roughly 700-donor mean was seen in an Asian-associated ancestry cluster in a later analysis. Cytomegalovirus status, reportedly, was diagnosed with high specificity and sensitivity by the classifier. In a later analysis, at a false discovery rate of 0.05, roughly 17,000 TCR beta sequences matched HLA alleles. What was likely a sequencing artifact was a cluster of highly shared sequence variants.

Material for sequencing was PBMCs. The V gene is TRBV27, the J gene TRBJ2-2, with a tentative D call TRBD2 (5 bases). This clonotype was sampled from a woman aged 55-70 years in good health and CMV-seropositive. The CDR3 region has the DNA TGTGCCAGCAGACATCTAGCATCGAACACCGGGGAGCTGTTTTTT. This translates into CASRHLASNTGELFF.